The 6 T cell receptor beta chains below all came from one sample that was sequenced in a study of T cell responses to AZD1222 COVID-19 vaccine. Only in-frame clones appear in the TCRdb table, and some are missing; sequencing was by immunoSEQ multiplex PCR. The sample includes about 100,000 clones, 75% to 95% of them seen just once. Sample: peripheral blood, taken on day 0 of AZD1222 vaccination. Receptors were obtained from an adult in good health.

V is TRBV30 and J is TRBJ1-1; no reliable D call. Germline lookup yields CDR1 GTSNPN and CDR2 SVGIG (reference sequence). The CDR3 is made up of 14 amino acids. Trimming cost V 1 base and J 2 bases, with 11 bases left between them. CDR3 in amino acids: CAWSDLGINTEAFF. Here the CDR3 DNA reads TGTGCCTGGAGTGATTTAGGCATAAACACTGAAGCTTTCTTT.

The chain is built from TRBV7-9 and TRBJ1-1, with unresolved D. The V gene's germline CDR1 is SEHNR and CDR2 FQNEAQ (reference sequence). V was cut by 4 bases and J by 1 base, with 7 bases left in between. The CDR3 runs 13 residues. The CDR3 is CASSSEGNTEAFF. CDR3 DNA sequence: TGTGCCAGCAGCTCCGAGGGGAACACTGAAGCTTTCTTT.

The V and J genes are TRBV18 and TRBJ1-5; the D gene is possibly TRBD1 (5 bases). Trimming shortened V by 3 bases and J by 2 bases, and 20 bases separated the two germline ends. The CDR3 length is 18 residues. Germline assignment: CDR1 KGHSH and CDR2 LQKENI. Written as DNA, the CDR3 is TGTGCCAGCTCACCCCCCTTGGCAGGGACGATTGGCAATCAGCCCCAGCATTTT. Protein sequence: CASSPPLAGTIGNQPQHF.

The sample holds a few counts of this clone. A junction end diverges from the germline sequence, so it may reflect a read error. This chain links TRBV6-1 with TRBJ2-2, with D hard to call. The CDR3 is 13 amino acids. Germline V gives CDR1 MNHNS, CDR2 SASEGT. As DNA, the CDR3 is TGTGCCAGCAGTAAAGCGAACACCGGGGAGCTGTTTTTT. As protein: CASSKANTGELFF.

The genes are TRBV12-3 or TRBV12-4 and TRBJ1-1; 7 bases are shared with TRBD1. This CDR3 spans 13 amino acids. V lost 6 bases, J lost 6 bases, and 7 bases stayed unmatched. CDR3 loop: CASRNRGFSEAFF. The CDR3 nucleotides read TGTGCCAGCAGGAACAGGGGATTCTCTGAAGCTTTCTTT.

The chain is built from TRBV6-5 and TRBJ2-6; D call uncertain. Germline CDR1 and CDR2: MNHEY and SVGAGI. The CDR3 runs 10 residues. Trimming left V 8 bases short and J 4 bases short, with 0 bases between. The CDR3 nucleotides read TGTGCCAGCGGGGCCAACGTCCTGACTTTC. Its protein is CASGANVLTF.